These T cell receptor beta chains were read from a single sample in a study of T cell responses to AZD1222 COVID-19 vaccine. Method: immunoSEQ multiplex PCR; TCRdb's copy keeps in-frame clones and lacks some. Of roughly 120,000 clones listed, over 75% are singletons. Sequences were derived from peripheral blood, sampled on day 0 of MenACWY control vaccination. Receptors originate from an adult in good health. Both conserved end residues are part of each CDR3. A D gene is named only where the DNA matches it firmly. Clone size is given for some rows only: seen once, a few or many times, or a class if the clone is expanded.

size | D | J | V | CDR3 | DNA
NA | TRBD1 | TRBJ1-1 | TRBV28 | CASSGVGTVAMNTEAFF | TGTGCCAGCAGCGGCGTGGGGACAGTGGCTATGAACACTGAAGCTTTCTTT
NA | NA | TRBJ1-4 | TRBV2 | CASSEAPPGEKLFF | TGTGCCAGCAGTGAAGCGCCACCGGGTGAAAAACTGTTTTTT
NA | NA | TRBJ1-3 | TRBV3-1/TRBV3-2 | CASSQDRRRSGNTIYF | TGTGCCAGCAGCCAAGATCGCAGGCGCTCTGGAAACACCATATATTTT
once | TRBD2 | TRBJ2-3 | TRBV15 | CATSRSGRALSGTDTQYF | TGTGCCACCAGCAGAAGCGGGAGAGCGCTTAGCGGCACAGATACGCAGTATTTT
NA | NA | TRBJ1-1 | TRBV11-2 | CASSEPASNTEAFF | TGTGCCAGCAGCGAGCCGGCCTCGAACACTGAAGCTTTCTTT
NA | NA | TRBJ1-4 | TRBV6-2/TRBV6-3 | CASSSRGVEEKLFF | TGTGCCAGCAGTTCCCGGGGGGTAGAAGAAAAACTGTTTTTT
NA | TRBD1 | TRBJ1-5 | TRBV10-3 | CAISGDRGSQPQHF | TGTGCCATCAGCGGGGACAGGGGTAGTCAGCCCCAGCATTTT
NA | TRBD1 | TRBJ1-6 | TRBV27 | CASRGQGQNSPLHF | TGTGCCAGCAGGGGACAGGGTCAAAATTCACCCCTCCACTTT
NA | NA | TRBJ1-2 | TRBV7-9 | CASSDTGTVFGGYTF | TGTGCCAGCAGCGATACCGGGACCGTTTTTGGTGGCTACACCTTC
NA | NA | TRBJ2-1 | TRBV4-1 | CASAAPPLYNEQFF | TGCGCCAGCGCGGCCCCCCCCCTATACAATGAGCAGTTCTTC
NA | TRBD1 | TRBJ1-1 | TRBV12-3/TRBV12-4 | CASSTGQGSEAFF | TGTGCCAGCAGTACTGGACAGGGCTCTGAAGCTTTCTTT
NA | NA | TRBJ2-1 | TRBV5-6 | CASSFLGLAPYNEQFF | TGTGCCAGCAGCTTTCTGGGACTCGCACCATACAATGAGCAGTTCTTC
NA | NA | TRBJ1-2 | TRBV5-4 | CASSLVANYGYTF | TGTGCCAGCAGCTTGGTAGCTAACTATGGCTACACCTTC
NA | NA | TRBJ1-1 | TRBV5-1 | CASSDDGNTEAFF | TGCGCCAGCAGCGATGACGGAAACACTGAAGCTTTCTTT
NA | NA | TRBJ1-5 | TRBV5-6 | CASSLEAGSNQPQHF | TGTGCCAGCAGCTTGGAGGCAGGGAGCAATCAGCCCCAGCATTTT
NA | NA | TRBJ2-3 | TRBV2 | CASNVALRADTQYF | TGTGCCAGCAATGTCGCCCTCAGGGCAGATACGCAGTATTTT
NA | TRBD2 | TRBJ2-7 | TRBV9 | CASSVGSSGRAIHYEQYF | TGTGCCAGCAGCGTAGGCTCTAGCGGGAGGGCGATACATTACGAGCAGTACTTC
NA | NA | TRBJ2-1 | TRBV7-6 | CASSLVADYNEQFF | TGTGCCAGCAGCTTAGTAGCAGATTACAATGAGCAGTTCTTC